Included here is one T cell receptor beta chain sequence, with context. This sample was taken from a study of T cell changes during pregnancy in multiple sclerosis. Generated by immunoSEQ multiplex PCR, the TCRdb table keeps only in-frame clones and is missing some. Here the sample spans tens of thousands of clones, around 85% being singletons. The CDR3 runs to 17 residues. The chain is built from TRBV21-1 and TRBJ2-7; TRBD1 was called by the table and not checked on the DNA. TRBV21-1 is a pseudogene segment. This material consisted of peripheral blood, taken before pregnancy. The source of this sequence is a female donor with multiple sclerosis, enrolled in a pregnancy study. CDR3: CASSKGDTWVYSYEQYF. DNA for the CDR3: TGTGCCAGCAGCAAAGGGGACACGTGGGTATACTCCTACGAGCAGTACTTC.